These T cell receptor beta chains were read from a single sample in a study of cytomegalovirus exposure and HLA in healthy donors. Profiling relied on immunoSEQ multiplex PCR, and the TCRdb table lists in-frame clones only, not all of them. The sample lists under 200,000 clones; roughly 72% were seen once. Sequencing used PBMCs. Source of these receptors: a middle-aged man in good health and CMV-seronegative. Each CDR3 is given with its conserved first and last residue. Fields, in order: clone size, J gene, D gene, V gene, CDR3 protein, CDR3 DNA. A D gene is named only where the DNA matches it firmly. Size values are once, few and many counts, or a class for expanded clones, and some rows have none.

>.|TRBJ1-5|.|TRBV5-5
CASSLLGAHSQPQHF
TGTGCCAGCAGCTTGCTGGGGGCCCACAGTCAGCCCCAGCATTTT
>.|TRBJ2-5|TRBD1|TRBV7-3
CASSLSGGTQYF
TGTGCCAGCAGCTTGTCAGGGGGGACCCAGTACTTC
>.|TRBJ1-3|.|TRBV27
CASSLQGTSGNTIYF
TGTGCCAGCAGCCTACAGGGTACCTCTGGAAACACCATATATTTT
>.|TRBJ2-1|TRBD2|TRBV4-2
CASSQEGGGRRLAGGDNEQFF
TGTGCCAGCAGCCAAGAGGGAGGGGGCCGGCGCCTAGCGGGAGGGGACAATGAGCAGTTCTTC
>.|TRBJ2-6|TRBD2|TRBV2
CASSELRGAAGANGLTF
TGTGCCAGCAGTGAACTGCGGGGGGCGGCTGGGGCCAACGGCCTGACTTTC
>.|TRBJ1-2|TRBD1|TRBV5-4
CASSRIQGVDYGYTF
TGTGCCAGCAGCCGGATACAGGGGGTTGATTATGGCTACACCTTC
>.|TRBJ1-1|TRBD1|TRBV6-1
CASSATGVTEAFF
TGTGCCAGCAGCGCGACAGGGGTTACTGAAGCTTTCTTT
>.|TRBJ1-1|.|TRBV11-2
CASSKAGEKNTEAFF
TGTGCCAGCAGCAAAGCAGGTGAGAAGAACACTGAAGCTTTCTTT
>.|TRBJ1-2|TRBD1|TRBV28
CASTSGTGVNYGYTF
TGTGCCAGCACAAGCGGGACAGGGGTCAACTATGGCTACACCTTC
>.|TRBJ2-3|TRBD1|TRBV9
CASSGPTGSSTDTQYF
TGTGCCAGCAGCGGCCCGACAGGGTCGAGCACAGATACGCAGTATTTT
>.|TRBJ2-1|.|TRBV19
CASSTKAGANNEQFF
TGTGCCAGTAGTACTAAAGCAGGGGCCAACAATGAGCAGTTCTTC
>.|TRBJ1-2|TRBD1|TRBV29-1
CSVEVEGQGAFGYTF
TGCAGCGTTGAAGTTGAAGGACAGGGGGCATTTGGCTACACCTTC
>.|TRBJ2-7|.|TRBV7-2
CASTSPGPYEQYF
TGTGCCAGCACCTCTCCGGGTCCGTACGAGCAGTACTTC
>once|TRBJ2-2|TRBD2|TRBV14
CASSQRPGGAEELFF
TGTGCCAGCAGCCAGAGGCCGGGGGGTGCCGAGGAGCTGTTTTTT
>few|TRBJ2-3|.|TRBV7-3
CASSLRSSGTDTQYF
TGTGCCAGCAGCTTAAGGAGTTCGGGCACAGATACGCAGTATTTT
>.|TRBJ1-2|.|TRBV18
CASSPALSLTSLYGYTF
TGTGCCAGCTCACCCGCGCTTAGCCTGACGTCGCTCTATGGCTACACCTTC
>.|TRBJ2-7|TRBD2|TRBV25-1
CASSEFGLAGLREQYF
TGTGCCAGCAGTGAATTCGGACTAGCGGGCCTACGGGAGCAGTACTTC
>once|TRBJ2-6|.|TRBV7-3
CASSPSRRSSGANGLTF
TGTGCCAGCAGCCCAAGTCGGCGGAGCTCTGGGGCCAACGGCCTGACTTTC
>.|TRBJ2-1|TRBD2|TRBV11-2
CASSWTSGRNSYNEQFF
TGTGCCAGCAGCTGGACTAGCGGGAGAAACTCCTACAATGAGCAGTTCTTC
>.|TRBJ2-4|TRBD1|TRBV28
CASSTGQGDGNIQYF
TGTGCCAGCAGTACGGGACAGGGGGACGGAAACATTCAGTACTTC
>.|TRBJ1-2|.|TRBV6-5
CASSYSIRHYGYTF
TGTGCCAGCAGTTACTCGATCAGGCATTATGGCTACACCTTC
>.|TRBJ2-2|TRBD2|TRBV9
CASSPTSGSGTGELFF
TGTGCCAGCAGCCCGACTAGCGGGAGTGGTACCGGGGAGCTGTTTTTT
>.|TRBJ1-2|.|TRBV7-3
CASSLRGLGGYTF
TGTGCCAGCAGCTTAAGGGGGCTGGGGGGCTACACCTTC
>.|TRBJ2-1|TRBD2|TRBV7-3
CASSLTGLAGGYYNEQFF
TGTGCCAGCAGCTTAACCGGACTAGCGGGAGGATATTACAATGAGCAGTTCTTC
>.|TRBJ2-5|TRBD1|TRBV30
CASRGQETQYF
TGTGCCTCCAGGGGGCAAGAGACCCAGTACTTC
>.|TRBJ2-5|.|TRBV15
CATSTEVTQYF
TGTGCCACCAGCACCGAGGTGACCCAGTACTTC
>.|TRBJ2-2|TRBD1|TRBV7-9
CSSSLGTGGVGELFF
TGTTCCAGCAGCCTCGGGACAGGGGGTGTCGGGGAGCTGTTTTTT
>.|TRBJ1-1|.|TRBV2
CASMGPRTEAFF
TGTGCCAGCATGGGGCCCAGGACTGAAGCTTTCTTT
>.|TRBJ2-5|TRBD1|TRBV7-9
CASSWTGTQETQYF
TGTGCCAGCAGCTGGACAGGGACCCAAGAGACCCAGTACTTC
>once|TRBJ1-6|.|TRBV5-1
CASSTWTADSPLHF
TGCGCCAGCAGCACCTGGACAGCCGATTCACCCCTCCACTTT
>few|TRBJ2-2|TRBD1|TRBV15
CATSRLGQGTGELFF
TGTGCCACCAGCAGACTCGGACAGGGGACCGGGGAGCTGTTTTTT
>.|TRBJ2-7|.|TRBV28
CASSGPVYEQYF
TGTGCCAGCAGTGGCCCCGTCTACGAGCAGTACTTC
>.|TRBJ1-2|.|TRBV15
CATSRDLGASYGYTF
TGTGCCACCAGCAGAGATTTGGGGGCCAGCTATGGCTACACCTTC
>.|TRBJ1-2|.|TRBV29-1
CSVADYGYTF
TGCAGCGTTGCGGACTATGGCTACACCTTC
>.|TRBJ1-1|TRBD1|TRBV30
CAWSGTGEEAFF
TGTGCCTGGAGTGGGACAGGGGAGGAAGCTTTCTTT
>.|TRBJ2-4|TRBD2|TRBV4-2
CASSQDNSGRAFSQYF
TGTGCCAGCAGCCAAGACAATAGCGGGAGGGCCTTCAGTCAGTACTTC
>.|TRBJ1-5|TRBD1|TRBV19
CASSFWQGVQPQHF
TGTGCCAGTAGCTTTTGGCAGGGGGTTCAGCCCCAGCATTTT
>.|TRBJ1-1|.|TRBV18
CASSPTVNTEAFF
TGTGCCAGCTCACCGACAGTCAACACTGAAGCTTTCTTT
>.|TRBJ1-3|.|TRBV6-6
CASSGTGSGNTIYF
TGTGCCAGCAGTGGGACTGGATCTGGAAACACCATATATTTT
>few|TRBJ2-2|.|TRBV7-3
CASSLFGSNTGELFF
TGTGCCAGCAGCTTATTCGGGTCGAACACCGGGGAGCTGTTTTTT
>.|TRBJ2-7|.|TRBV11-2
CASSLGPIGYEQYF
TGTGCCAGCAGCTTGGGCCCCATTGGGTACGAGCAGTACTTC
>once|TRBJ2-7|TRBD2|TRBV7-9
CASSPRAGSSYEQYF
TGTGCCAGCAGCCCCAGAGCGGGGTCCTCCTACGAGCAGTACTTC
>once|TRBJ2-3|.|TRBV6-1
CASRDLAGTDTQYF
TGTGCCAGCAGAGACCTGGCAGGGACAGATACGCAGTATTTT
>.|TRBJ2-7|TRBD1|TRBV28
CASSLGGQGMITYEQYF
TGTGCCAGCAGTTTAGGGGGACAGGGAATGATTACCTACGAGCAGTACTTC